This T cell receptor (beta chain) comes out of a study of blood T cells in healthy people across ages. Study-level points and caveats: When set beside aged donors, long-lived donors presented more naive CD4+ cells and higher diversity.

V lost 0 bases, J lost 3 bases, and 9 bases lay in between. Germline CDR1 reads LGHNA; CDR2 reads YNFKEQ. CDR3 length equals 14 residues. For the second PCR, which ran for about 6 to 11 cycles, a sample-barcoded 5' primer and a J-beta primer mix were used. MiXCR, run by TCRdb on the 5' RACE reads, gives a single entry per CDR3 protein. This sample yields about 1 million distinct CDR3 sequences, of which over 35% are seen a single time; approximately 20% belongs to the top ten. This clonotype showed up many times. Its antigen remains unidentified. The chain combines TRBV4-2 with TRBJ2-7; D call uncertain. This TCR was recovered from a woman aged 60-75 years in good health. Input material: blood. The DNA for the CDR3 is TGTGCCAGCAGCCAAGATATACAGAGCTACGAGCAGTACTTC. It is translated as CASSQDIQSYEQYF.